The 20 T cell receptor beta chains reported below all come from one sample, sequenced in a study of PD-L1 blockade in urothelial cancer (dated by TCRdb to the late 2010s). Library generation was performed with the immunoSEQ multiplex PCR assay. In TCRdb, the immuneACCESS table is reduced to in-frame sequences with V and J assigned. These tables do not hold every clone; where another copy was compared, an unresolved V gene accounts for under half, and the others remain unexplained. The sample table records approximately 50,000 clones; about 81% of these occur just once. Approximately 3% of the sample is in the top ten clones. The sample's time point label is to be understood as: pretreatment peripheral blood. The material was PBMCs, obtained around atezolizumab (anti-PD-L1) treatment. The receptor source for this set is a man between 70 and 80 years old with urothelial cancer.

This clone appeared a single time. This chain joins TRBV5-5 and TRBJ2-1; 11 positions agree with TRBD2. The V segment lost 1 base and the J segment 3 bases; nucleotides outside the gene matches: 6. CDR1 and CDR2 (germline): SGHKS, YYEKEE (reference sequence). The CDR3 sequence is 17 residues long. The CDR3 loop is CASSLSSGRGGYNEQFF. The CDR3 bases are TGTGCCAGCAGCTTGAGTAGCGGGAGGGGGGGCTACAATGAGCAGTTCTTC.

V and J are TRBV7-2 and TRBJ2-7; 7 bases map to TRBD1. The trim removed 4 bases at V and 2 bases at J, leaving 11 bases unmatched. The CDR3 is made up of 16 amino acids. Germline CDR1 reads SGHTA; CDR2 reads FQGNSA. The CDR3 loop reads CASSSLKGQTPYEQYF. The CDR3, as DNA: TGTGCCAGCAGCTCTCTCAAGGGACAGACTCCCTACGAGCAGTACTTC.

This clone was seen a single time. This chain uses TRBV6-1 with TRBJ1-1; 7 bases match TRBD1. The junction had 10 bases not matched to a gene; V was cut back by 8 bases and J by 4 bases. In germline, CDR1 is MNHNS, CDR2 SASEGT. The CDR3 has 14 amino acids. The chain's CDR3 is CASWNRGESTEAFF. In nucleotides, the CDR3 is TGTGCCAGCTGGAACAGGGGAGAGAGCACTGAAGCTTTCTTT.

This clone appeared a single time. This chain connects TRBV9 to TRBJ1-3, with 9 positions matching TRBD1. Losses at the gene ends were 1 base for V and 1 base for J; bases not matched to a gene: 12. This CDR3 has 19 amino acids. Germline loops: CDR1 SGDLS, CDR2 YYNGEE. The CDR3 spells CASSVSGTGWQWSGNTIYF. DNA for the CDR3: TGTGCCAGCAGCGTATCCGGGACAGGGTGGCAATGGTCTGGAAACACCATATATTTT.

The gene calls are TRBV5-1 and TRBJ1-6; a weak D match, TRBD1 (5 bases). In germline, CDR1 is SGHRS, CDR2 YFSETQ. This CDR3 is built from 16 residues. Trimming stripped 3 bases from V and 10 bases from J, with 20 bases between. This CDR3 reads CASSSLMGGRGSPLHF. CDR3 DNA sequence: TGCGCCAGCAGCTCCCTTATGGGGGGTAGAGGCTCACCCCTCCACTTT.

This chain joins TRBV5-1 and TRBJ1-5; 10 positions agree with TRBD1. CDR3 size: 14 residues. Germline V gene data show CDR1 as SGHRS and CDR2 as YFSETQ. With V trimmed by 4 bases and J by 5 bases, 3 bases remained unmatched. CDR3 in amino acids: CASSRDRGDQPQHF. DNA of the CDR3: TGCGCCAGCAGCCGGGACAGGGGTGATCAGCCCCAGCATTTT.

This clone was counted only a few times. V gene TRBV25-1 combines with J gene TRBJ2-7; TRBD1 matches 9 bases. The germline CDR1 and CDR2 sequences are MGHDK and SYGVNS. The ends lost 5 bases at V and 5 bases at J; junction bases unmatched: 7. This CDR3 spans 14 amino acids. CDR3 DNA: TGTGCCAGCAGTCCACCAGGACAGGGGCACGAGCAGTACTTC. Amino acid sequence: CASSPPGQGHEQYF.

CDR3 sequence (DNA): TGCGCCAGCAGCTTGGACCCCGGGTCCAACTATGGCTACACCTTC. This sequence encodes CASSLDPGSNYGYTF. The chain has TRBV5-1 and TRBJ1-2; D unresolved. The V gene's germline CDR1 is SGHRS and CDR2 YFSETQ. CDR3 length: 15 residues. V shed 0 bases and J shed 2 bases, with 11 bases lying between them.

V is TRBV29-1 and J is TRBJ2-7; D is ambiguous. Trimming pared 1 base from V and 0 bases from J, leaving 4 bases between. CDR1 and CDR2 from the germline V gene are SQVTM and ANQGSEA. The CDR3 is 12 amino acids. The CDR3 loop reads CSVEGVSYEQYF. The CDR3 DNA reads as TGCAGCGTTGAAGGCGTCTCCTACGAGCAGTACTTC.

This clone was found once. The CDR3 region is CASSRGGATNYGYTF. CDR3 DNA: TGTGCCAGCAGCCGGGGGGGGGCTACTAACTATGGCTACACCTTC. V gene TRBV5-4 combines with J gene TRBJ1-2; possibly TRBD1 for D (6 bases). The V end was cut by 4 bases, the J end by 0 bases, with 13 bases between. CDR1 is SGHNT, CDR2 YYREEE, per germline (reference sequence). The CDR3 has 15 residues.

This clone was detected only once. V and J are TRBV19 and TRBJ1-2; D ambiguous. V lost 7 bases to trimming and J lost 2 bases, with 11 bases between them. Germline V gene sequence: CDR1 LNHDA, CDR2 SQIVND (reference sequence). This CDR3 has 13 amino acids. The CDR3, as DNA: TGTGCCAGTAACCCCAGTGAAAACTATGGCTACACCTTC. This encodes CASNPSENYGYTF.

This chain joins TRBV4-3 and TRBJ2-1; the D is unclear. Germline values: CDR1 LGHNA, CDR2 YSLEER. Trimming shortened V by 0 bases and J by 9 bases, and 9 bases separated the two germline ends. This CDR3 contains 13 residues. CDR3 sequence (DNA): TGCGCCAGCAGCCAAGAAAGAGTTGGTGAGCAGTTCTTC. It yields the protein CASSQERVGEQFF.

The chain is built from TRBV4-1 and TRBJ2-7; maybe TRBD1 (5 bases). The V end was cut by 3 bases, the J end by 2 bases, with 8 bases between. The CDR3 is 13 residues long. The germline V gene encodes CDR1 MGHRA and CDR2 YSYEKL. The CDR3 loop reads CASSQGQTYEQYF. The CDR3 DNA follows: TGCGCCAGCAGCCAGGGGCAGACCTACGAGCAGTACTTC.

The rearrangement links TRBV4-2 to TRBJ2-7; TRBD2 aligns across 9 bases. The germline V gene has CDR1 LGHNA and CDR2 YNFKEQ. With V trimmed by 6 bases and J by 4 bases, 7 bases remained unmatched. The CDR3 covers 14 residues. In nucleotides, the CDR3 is TGTGCCAGCAGGGTGAGTAGCGGGAGTTACGAGCAGTACTTC. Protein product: CASRVSSGSYEQYF.

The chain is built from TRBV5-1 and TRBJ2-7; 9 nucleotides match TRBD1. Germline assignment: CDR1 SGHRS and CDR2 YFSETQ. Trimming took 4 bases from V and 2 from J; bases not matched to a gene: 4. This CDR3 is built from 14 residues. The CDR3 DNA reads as TGCGCCAGCAGCCCCGGACAGGGGCCCTACGAGCAGTACTTC. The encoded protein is CASSPGQGPYEQYF. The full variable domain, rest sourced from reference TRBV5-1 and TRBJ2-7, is KAGVTQTPRYLIKTRGQQVTLSCSPISGHRSVSWYQQTPGQGLQFLFEYFSETQRNKGNFPGRFSGRQFSNSRSEMNVSTLELGDSALYLCASSPGQGPYEQYFGPGTRLTVT.

This CDR3 is CASSGAYEAFF. The CDR3, as DNA: TGTGCCAGCAGTGGGGCTTACGAAGCTTTCTTT. V gene TRBV28 combines with J gene TRBJ1-1; perhaps TRBD1 as D (5 bases). The germline V and J ends were trimmed by 5 bases and 8 bases, with 9 bases remaining between them. The length of the CDR3 is 11 residues. Per the germline V gene, CDR1 is MDHEN and CDR2 is SYDVKM.

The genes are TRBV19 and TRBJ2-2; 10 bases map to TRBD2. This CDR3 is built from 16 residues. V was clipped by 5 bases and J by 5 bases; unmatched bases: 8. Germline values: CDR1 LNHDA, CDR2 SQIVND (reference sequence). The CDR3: CASSPRTSGQTGELFF. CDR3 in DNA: TGTGCCAGTAGTCCGCGGACTAGCGGCCAGACCGGGGAGCTGTTTTTT.

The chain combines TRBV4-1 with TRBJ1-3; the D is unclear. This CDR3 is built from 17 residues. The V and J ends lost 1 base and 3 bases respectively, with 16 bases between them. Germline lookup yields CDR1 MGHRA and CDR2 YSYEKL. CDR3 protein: CASSQGRVVSIGNTIYF. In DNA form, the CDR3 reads TGCGCCAGCAGCCAAGGTCGAGTCGTCTCGATTGGAAACACCATATATTTT.

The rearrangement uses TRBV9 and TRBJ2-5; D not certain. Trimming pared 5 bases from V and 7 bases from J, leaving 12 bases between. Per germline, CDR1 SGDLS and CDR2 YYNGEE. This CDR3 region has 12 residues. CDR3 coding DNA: TGTGCCAGCAGTCCCTCCGCAGGGACCCAGTACTTC. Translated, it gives CASSPSAGTQYF.

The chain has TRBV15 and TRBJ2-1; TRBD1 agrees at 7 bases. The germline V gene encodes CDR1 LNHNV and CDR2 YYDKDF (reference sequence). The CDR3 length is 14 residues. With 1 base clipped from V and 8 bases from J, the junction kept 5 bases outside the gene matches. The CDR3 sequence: CATSRVGGRDEQFF. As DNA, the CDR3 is TGTGCCACCAGCAGAGTAGGGGGCCGTGATGAGCAGTTCTTC. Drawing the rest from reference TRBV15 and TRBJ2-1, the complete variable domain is DAMVIQNPRYQVTQFGKPVTLSCSQTLNHNVMYWYQQKSSQAPKLLFHYYDKDFNNEADTPDNFQSRRPNTSFCFLDIRSPGLGDTAMYLCATSRVGGRDEQFFGPGTRLTVL.